Below, 21 T cell receptor beta chains from the same sample are listed, as sequenced in a study of blood T cell repertoires in COVID-19. The assay was immunoSEQ multiplex PCR, and TCRdb's table has in-frame clones only and misses some. The table includes around 280,000 clones, around 90% detected once. Sequenced sample: peripheral blood. The receptors derive from a woman between 45 and 65 years old who had recovered from COVID-19.

CDR3 amino acids: CASSALTGILDTQYF. The CDR3 coding sequence is TGTGCCAGCAGCGCACTGACAGGGATCCTTGATACGCAGTATTTT. This chain connects TRBV9 to TRBJ2-3; TRBD1 matches 7 bases. The length of the CDR3 is 15 residues. CDR1 and CDR2 (germline): SGDLS, YYNGEE. V was pared by 3 bases and J by 6 bases, with 10 bases of the junction left unmatched.

This rearrangement joins TRBV30 to TRBJ2-3; TRBD1 is a possible D gene (6 bases). Trimming shortened V by 3 bases and J by 1 base, and 11 bases separated the two germline ends. The V gene's germline CDR1 is GTSNPN and CDR2 SVGIG (reference sequence). CDR3 length: 14 amino acids. CDR3 amino acids: CAWRQGLGTDTQYF. DNA for the CDR3: TGTGCCTGGAGACAGGGTTTGGGCACAGATACGCAGTATTTT.

This clone came up a few times. The germline gene is not matched at one end of the junction; a read error may be the cause. The CDR3 coding sequence is TGTGCTAGCAGCTTAGCTTTCGGGGTGGACGAGCAGTACTTC. It translates to CASSLAFGVDEQYF. The chain uses TRBV7-7 and TRBJ2-7; tentative D call: TRBD2 (5 bases). The CDR3 loop spans 14 amino acids. The germline V gene has CDR1 SSHAT and CDR2 FNYEAQ (reference sequence). The variable domain in full, with the rest retrieved from reference TRBV7-7 and TRBJ2-7, is GAGVSQSPRYKVTKRGQDVTLRCDPISSHATLYWYQQALGQGPEFLTYFNYEAQPDKSGLPSDRFSAERPEGSISTLTIQRTEQRDSAMYRCASSLAFGVDEQYFGPGTRLTVT.

This rearrangement joins TRBV5-5 to TRBJ1-3; D gene uncertain. Germline V lookup: CDR1 SGHKS, CDR2 YYEKEE (reference sequence). The CDR3 sequence is 14 residues long. The V and J ends lost 4 bases and 0 bases respectively, with 8 bases between them. As DNA, the CDR3 is TGTGCCAGCAGCCGAGGAAGCTCTGGAAACACCATATATTTT. Protein sequence: CASSRGSSGNTIYF.

The rearrangement links TRBV18 to TRBJ1-2, with 7 bases lining up with TRBD1. The CDR3 loop spans 14 amino acids. V shed 4 bases and J 4 bases; nucleotides not matched to a gene: 6. Germline CDR1 is KGHSH and CDR2 is LQKENI. The CDR3 bases are TGTGCCAGCTCACATGGACAGGCGATCTATGGCTACACCTTC. Translation gives CASSHGQAIYGYTF. The variable domain in full, completed from reference TRBV18 and TRBJ1-2, reads NAGVMQNPRHLVRRRGQEARLRCSPMKGHSHVYWYRQLPEEGLKFMVYLQKENIIDESGMPKERFSAEFPKEGPSILRIQQVVRGDSAAYFCASSHGQAIYGYTFGSGTRLTVV.

The chain combines TRBV18 with TRBJ2-7, with TRBD2 matching 12 bases. CDR3 length equals 15 residues. Germline values: CDR1 KGHSH, CDR2 LQKENI. V trimming: 0 bases; J trimming: 7 bases; junction bases outside the gene matches: 4. The CDR3 protein is CASSPPLAGGQEQYF. CDR3 nucleotide sequence: TGTGCCAGCTCACCACCCCTAGCGGGGGGGCAGGAGCAGTACTTC.

The chain combines TRBV30 with TRBJ1-1, with no clear D. This CDR3 region has 13 residues. Germline lookup yields CDR1 GTSNPN and CDR2 SVGIG (reference sequence). V was cut by 0 bases and J by 7 bases, with 12 bases left in between. The CDR3 nucleotides are TGTGCCTGGAGTGTAATCCACGGACTTGAAGCTTTCTTT. Its translation is CAWSVIHGLEAFF.

This chain uses TRBV30 with TRBJ1-5; TRBD1 is a possible D gene (6 bases). The CDR3 runs to 13 residues. CDR1 and CDR2 from the germline V gene are GTSNPN and SVGIG (reference sequence). Trimming left V 3 bases short and J 5 bases short, with 11 bases between. This CDR3 reads CAWSMTGDQPQHF. In DNA form, the CDR3 reads TGTGCCTGGAGCATGACAGGAGATCAGCCCCAGCATTTT.

This clone has just one count. This sequence joins TRBV7-8 and TRBJ1-4; D not certain. V lost 1 base and J 4 bases, leaving 10 bases between the germline ends. Per the germline V gene, CDR1 is SGHVS and CDR2 is FQNEAQ. The CDR3 consists of 15 residues. CDR3 amino acids: CASSLDKTLNEKLFF. CDR3 sequence (DNA): TGTGCCAGCAGCTTAGATAAGACTCTTAATGAAAAACTGTTTTTT.

The chain employs TRBV6-5 and TRBJ1-4; D uncertain. Trimming left V 0 bases short and J 8 bases short, with 13 bases between. CDR3 length: 15 amino acids. Germline assignment: CDR1 MNHEY and CDR2 SVGAGI. As DNA, the CDR3 is TGTGCCAGCAGTTACTCCGGCCGGGGTGGCGAAAAACTGTTTTTT. This gives the protein CASSYSGRGGEKLFF.

V gene TRBV4-2 combines with J gene TRBJ2-1, with TRBD2 as a possible D gene (6 bases). The germline V gene has CDR1 LGHNA and CDR2 YNFKEQ. Trimming took off 4 bases at V and 3 bases at J, with 13 bases between the two ends. CDR3 length: 15 residues. CDR3 bases: TGTGCCAGCAGCCGAAATAGCGGAAGCTACAATGAGCAGTTCTTC. This translates into CASSRNSGSYNEQFF.

In DNA, the CDR3 is TGTGCCACCAGCAGGGGCGAAGATAGTTCACCCCTCCACTTT. Translated: CATSRGEDSSPLHF. The rearrangement uses TRBV15 and TRBJ1-6; D call uncertain. Trimming left V 3 bases short and J 9 bases short, with 12 bases between. Germline CDR1 is LNHNV and CDR2 is YYDKDF (reference sequence). The CDR3 loop spans 14 amino acids.

This clone was seen only once. This sequence joins TRBV19 and TRBJ2-1, with 12 bases lining up with TRBD2. Germline CDR1 reads LNHDA; CDR2 reads SQIVND (reference sequence). The CDR3 is 15 amino acids. Unmatched junction bases numbered 1, after V lost 7 bases and J lost 0 bases. The CDR3 here is CASTTSGSSYNEQFF. The CDR3 nucleotides are TGTGCCAGTACGACTAGCGGGAGCTCCTACAATGAGCAGTTCTTC.

In regard to this clone: Other DNA sequences in this sample translate to the same CDR3. The chain employs TRBV28 and TRBJ1-1; D uncertain. CDR3 size: 14 residues. Germline V CDR1 and CDR2: MDHEN, SYDVKM. The ends were cut back, 1 base at V and 1 base at J, with 7 bases in the middle. CDR3 in amino acids: CASSLFAENTEAFF. CDR3 nucleotide sequence: TGTGCCAGCAGTTTATTTGCGGAGAACACTGAAGCTTTCTTT.

This chain connects TRBV18 to TRBJ2-1; 8 bases are a match to TRBD1. Germline-derived CDR1 and CDR2 are KGHSH and LQKENI. CDR3 length: 16 amino acids. After removal of 3 bases from V and 4 bases from J, the junction contained 8 bases not matched to a gene. The chain's CDR3 is CASSPPIGTGYNEQFF. CDR3 bases: TGTGCCAGCTCACCTCCAATAGGGACAGGATACAATGAGCAGTTCTTC.

This CDR3 reads CASSARQGAVSYEQYF. In DNA, the CDR3 is TGTGCCAGCAGTGCCCGACAGGGGGCCGTCTCCTACGAGCAGTACTTC. The chain joins TRBV6-1 to TRBJ2-7; 10 bases match TRBD1. This CDR3 spans 16 amino acids. Germline CDR1 and CDR2: MNHNS and SASEGT. V lost 4 bases to trimming and J lost 0 bases; unmatched junction nucleotides: 6.

This chain connects TRBV2 to TRBJ1-1, with TRBD1 matching over 7 bases. This CDR3 spans 14 amino acids. V dropped 1 base and J dropped 3; count of bases not matched to a gene: 2. The germline CDR1 and CDR2 sequences are SNHLY and FYNNEI. CDR3 residues: CASSEVGQYTEAFF. CDR3 nucleotides: TGTGCCAGCAGTGAAGTGGGACAGTACACTGAAGCTTTCTTT.

The V call is TRBV6-5, the J call TRBJ1-1; D call uncertain. The V and J ends lost 6 bases and 0 bases respectively, with 8 bases between them. In germline, CDR1 is MNHEY, CDR2 SVGAGI. The CDR3 totals 13 residues. CDR3 amino acids: CASSPGMNTEAFF. DNA for the CDR3: TGTGCCAGCAGCCCGGGGATGAACACTGAAGCTTTCTTT.

This clone was observed a single time. The chain is built from TRBV19 and TRBJ1-1, with D tentatively TRBD1 (6 bases). Trimming removed 10 bases from V and 0 bases from J, with 12 bases in between. There are 13 residues in the CDR3. CDR1 and CDR2 (germline): LNHDA, SQIVND (reference sequence). For the CDR3, the DNA is TGTGCCACCGCAGGGGTGATGAACACTGAAGCTTTCTTT. As protein: CATAGVMNTEAFF.

This clone is a singleton in its sample. The chain couples TRBV5-6 to TRBJ1-1, with 10 positions matching TRBD1. The CDR3 runs to 19 residues. Unmatched junction bases numbered 17, after V lost 1 base and J lost 5 bases. Germline assignment: CDR1 SGHDT and CDR2 YYEEEE. CDR3 region: CASSLYLPGTGARRTEAFF. Written as DNA, the CDR3 is TGTGCCAGCAGCTTGTACCTTCCGGGGACAGGGGCCCGAAGGACTGAAGCTTTCTTT.

V gene TRBV13 combines with J gene TRBJ2-3; TRBD2 matches at 9 bases. Germline V gene data show CDR1 as PRHDT and CDR2 as FYEKMQ (reference sequence). This CDR3 has 17 amino acids. Losses at the gene ends were 2 bases for V and 5 bases for J; bases not matched to a gene: 11. The CDR3 loop is CASSLSKPSGAEDTQYF. CDR3 in DNA: TGTGCCAGCAGCTTAAGCAAGCCTAGCGGGGCTGAAGATACGCAGTATTTT.